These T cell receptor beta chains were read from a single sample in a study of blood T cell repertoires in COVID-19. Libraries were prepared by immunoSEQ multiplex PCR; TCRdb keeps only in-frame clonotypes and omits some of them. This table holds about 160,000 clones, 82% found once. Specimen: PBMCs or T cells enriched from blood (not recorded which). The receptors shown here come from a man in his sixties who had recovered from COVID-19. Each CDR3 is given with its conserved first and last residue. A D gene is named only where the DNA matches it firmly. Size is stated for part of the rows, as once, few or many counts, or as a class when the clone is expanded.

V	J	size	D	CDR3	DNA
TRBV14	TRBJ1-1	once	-	CASNNGNTEAFF	TGTGCCAGCAATAACGGGAACACTGAAGCTTTCTTT
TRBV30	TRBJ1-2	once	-	CAWSVPGVGYGYTF	TGTGCCTGGAGTGTCCCGGGTGTCGGGTATGGCTACACCTTC
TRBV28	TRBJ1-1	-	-	CASSLDVYRFLGNTEAFF	TGTGCCAGCAGTTTAGATGTATATCGGTTCCTCGGGAACACTGAAGCTTTCTTT
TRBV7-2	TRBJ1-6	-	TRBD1	CASSLAQGFSPLHF	TGTGCCAGCAGCTTGGCACAGGGGTTTTCACCCCTCCACTTT
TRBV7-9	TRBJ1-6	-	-	CASSLNQGTMSYNSPLHF	TGTGCCAGCAGCTTAAACCAGGGGACAATGTCCTATAATTCACCCCTCCACTTT
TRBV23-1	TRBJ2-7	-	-	CASSQSEPWRAQYF	TGCGCCAGCAGTCAATCCGAACCCTGGAGGGCCCAGTACTTC
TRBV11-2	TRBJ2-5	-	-	CASSLELAEETQYF	TGTGCCAGCAGCTTAGAATTAGCGGAAGAGACCCAGTACTTC
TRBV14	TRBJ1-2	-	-	CASSQRQIAGGYTF	TGTGCCAGCAGCCAAAGGCAGATTGCAGGGGGCTACACCTTC
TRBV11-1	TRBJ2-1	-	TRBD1	CASSGWDRGRRNEQFF	TGTGCCAGCAGCGGGTGGGACAGGGGGCGCAGGAATGAGCAGTTCTTC
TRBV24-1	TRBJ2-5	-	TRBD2	CATSVRRTSGRGETQYF	TGTGCCACCAGTGTCCGTCGGACTAGCGGGAGGGGGGAGACCCAGTACTTC
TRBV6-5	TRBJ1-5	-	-	CASRGGGGSNQPQHF	TGTGCCAGCAGGGGGGGAGGGGGGAGCAATCAGCCCCAGCATTTT
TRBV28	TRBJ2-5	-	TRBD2	CASSLASGGVLETQYF	TGTGCCAGCAGTTTGGCTAGCGGGGGGGTTTTGGAGACCCAGTACTTC
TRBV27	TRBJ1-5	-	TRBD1	CASSLSLTGSKPQHF	TGTGCCAGCAGTTTATCCCTGACAGGGTCCAAGCCCCAGCATTTT
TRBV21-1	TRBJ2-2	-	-	CASSKRSREGSGELFF	TGTGCCAGCAGCAAAAGGTCCCGAGAAGGGAGCGGGGAGCTGTTTTTT
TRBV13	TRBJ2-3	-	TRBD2	CASSSDYLLGLAGQTSTDTQYF	TGTGCCAGCAGCTCGGACTACCTACTCGGACTAGCGGGACAAACTAGCACAGATACGCAGTATTTT
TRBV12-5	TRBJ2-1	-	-	CASGLFRGEQFF	TGTGCTAGTGGTTTGTTTAGAGGTGAGCAGTTCTTC
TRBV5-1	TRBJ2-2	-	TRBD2	CASSLEGGGNTGELFF	TGCGCCAGCAGCTTGGAAGGCGGGGGGAACACCGGGGAGCTGTTTTTT
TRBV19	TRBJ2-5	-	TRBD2	CASSLGGTSEETQYF	TGTGCCAGTAGTTTAGGGGGGACTAGCGAGGAGACCCAGTACTTC
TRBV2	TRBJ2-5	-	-	CASSEGAEETQYF	TGTGCCAGCAGTGAGGGGGCAGAAGAGACCCAGTACTTC
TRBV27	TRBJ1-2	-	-	CASGPGHNYGYTF	TGTGCCAGCGGACCGGGACATAACTATGGCTACACCTTC
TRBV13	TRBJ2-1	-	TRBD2	CASSPTLAGGLVDEQFF	TGTGCCAGCAGCCCAACCCTAGCGGGAGGGTTAGTCGATGAGCAGTTCTTC
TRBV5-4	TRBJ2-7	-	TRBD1	CASSLGGTGGFYEQYF	TGTGCCAGCAGCTTGGGTGGGACAGGGGGCTTCTACGAGCAGTACTTC
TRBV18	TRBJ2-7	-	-	CASSRSGERGEQYF	TGTGCCAGCTCACGCTCCGGGGAACGGGGTGAGCAGTACTTC
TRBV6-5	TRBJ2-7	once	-	CASSYSGGSGEQYF	TGTGCCAGCAGTTACTCGGGAGGCTCTGGGGAGCAGTACTTC
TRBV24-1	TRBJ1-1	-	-	CATSAWGGRAFF	TGTGCCACCAGTGCTTGGGGAGGTCGTGCTTTCTTT
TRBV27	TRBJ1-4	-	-	CASSSKGGWEEKLFF	TGTGCCAGCAGTTCGAAGGGGGGGTGGGAAGAAAAACTGTTTTTT
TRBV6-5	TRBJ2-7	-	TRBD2	CASSYSLAEGEQYF	TGTGCCAGCAGTTACTCTCTAGCGGAGGGCGAGCAGTACTTC
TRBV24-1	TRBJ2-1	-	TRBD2	CATSDPSGGSYNEQFF	TGTGCCACCAGTGACCCTAGCGGGGGATCCTACAATGAGCAGTTCTTC
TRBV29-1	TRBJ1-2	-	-	CSVEDGTNYGYTF	TGCAGCGTTGAAGATGGGACAAACTATGGCTACACCTTC
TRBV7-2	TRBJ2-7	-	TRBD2	CASSFLAGGPSYEQYF	TGTGCCAGCAGCTTCCTAGCGGGAGGGCCGTCCTACGAGCAGTACTTC
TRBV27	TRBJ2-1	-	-	CASKNTAAYNEQFF	TGTGCCAGCAAGAATACGGCGGCCTACAATGAGCAGTTCTTC
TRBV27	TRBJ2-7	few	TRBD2	CASSWSTGGLYEQYF	TGTGCCAGCAGCTGGTCTACGGGAGGCTTGTACGAGCAGTACTTC
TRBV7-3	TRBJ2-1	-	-	CASSSNGGALSGQFF	TGTGCCAGCAGCTCAAATGGGGGGGCCCTGAGCGGGCAGTTCTTC
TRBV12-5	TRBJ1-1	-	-	CASGGQAVLTEAFF	TGTGCTAGTGGGGGACAAGCTGTCCTCACTGAAGCTTTCTTT
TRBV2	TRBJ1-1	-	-	CASNPLGGRVAFF	TGTGCCAGCAATCCTCTCGGGGGGAGGGTAGCTTTCTTT
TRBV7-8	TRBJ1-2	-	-	CASSLGGGSNGYTF	TGTGCCAGCAGCTTAGGCGGGGGGTCTAATGGCTACACCTTC
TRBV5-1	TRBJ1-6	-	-	CASSLATSNSPLHF	TGCGCCAGCAGCTTGGCCACATCAAATTCACCCCTCCACTTT
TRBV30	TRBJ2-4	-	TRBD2	CAWSRGLAGSKNIQYF	TGTGCCTGGAGTAGAGGACTAGCGGGGAGCAAAAACATTCAGTACTTC
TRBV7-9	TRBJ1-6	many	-	CASSFLSPNSPLHF	TGTGCCAGCAGCTTTCTATCGCCTAATTCACCCCTCCACTTT
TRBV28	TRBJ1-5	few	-	CASSLAAGLEEPQHF	TGTGCCAGCAGTTTAGCCGCCGGGTTGGAGGAGCCCCAGCATTTT
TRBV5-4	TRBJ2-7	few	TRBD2	CASSERTSGSDEQYF	TGTGCCAGCAGCGAAAGGACTAGCGGGAGTGACGAGCAGTACTTC
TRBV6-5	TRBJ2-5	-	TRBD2	CASTLAGGHETQYF	TGTGCCAGCACCCTAGCGGGGGGGCACGAGACCCAGTACTTC
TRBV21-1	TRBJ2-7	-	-	CASSKVTREVTAEQYF	TGTGCCAGCAGCAAAGTCACGAGGGAGGTAACGGCCGAGCAGTACTTC
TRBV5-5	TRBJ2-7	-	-	CASSLLQGNEQYF	TGTGCCAGCAGCTTACTACAGGGAAACGAGCAGTACTTC
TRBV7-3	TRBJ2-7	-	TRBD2	CASSLTPSGGSYEQYF	TGTGCCAGCAGCTTAACGCCTAGCGGGGGATCCTACGAGCAGTACTTC
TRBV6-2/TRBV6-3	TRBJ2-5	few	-	CASSFSNQETQYF	TGTGCCAGCAGTTTTAGCAACCAAGAGACCCAGTACTTC
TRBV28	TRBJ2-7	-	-	CASSTPVGRITYEQYF	TGTGCCAGCAGCACTCCGGTGGGCCGGATAACCTACGAGCAGTACTTC
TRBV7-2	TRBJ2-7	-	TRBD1	CASSLGPDRGLEQYF	TGTGCCAGCAGCTTGGGTCCGGACAGGGGGCTCGAGCAGTACTTC
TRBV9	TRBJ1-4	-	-	CASSVFLSSTVALRLFF	TGTGCCAGCAGCGTATTCTTGTCGTCGACAGTCGCGTTGAGACTGTTTTTT
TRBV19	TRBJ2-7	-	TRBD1	CASSTDRANEQYF	TGTGCCAGTAGTACGGACAGGGCCAACGAGCAGTACTTC
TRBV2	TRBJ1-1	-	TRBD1	CASSSDRGGEAFF	TGTGCCAGCAGTTCCGACAGGGGTGGTGAAGCTTTCTTT
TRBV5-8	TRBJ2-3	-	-	CASSTGRF	TGTGCCAGCAGCACAGGGAGATTT
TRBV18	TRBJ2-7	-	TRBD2	CASSSSGAEYEQYF	TGTGCCAGCTCATCTAGCGGGGCCGAATACGAGCAGTACTTC
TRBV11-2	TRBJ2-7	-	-	CASSLDKAERFYEQYF	TGTGCCAGCAGCTTAGATAAGGCGGAGAGGTTCTACGAGCAGTACTTC
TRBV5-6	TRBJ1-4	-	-	CASSFLDTSTNEKLFF	TGTGCCAGCAGCTTCTTGGACACCTCAACTAATGAAAAACTGTTTTTT